The source of this T cell receptor beta chain is a study of T cell responses to AZD1222 COVID-19 vaccine. With regard to this clone: One end of the junction varies from germline; a read error may be responsible. Other DNA variants within this sample encode the same CDR3.

TCRdb's copy holds only in-frame clones and misses some; the assay was immunoSEQ multiplex PCR. This table has roughly 120,000 clones, approximately 92% appearing once. This clonotype was obtained from an adult who received the MenACWY meningococcal vaccine as a control. Specimen: peripheral blood, collected 28 days after the second dose of the MenACWY control vaccine.

CDR3 region: CASSLAANYGYTF. DNA for the CDR3: TGTGCCAGCAGCCTAGCCGCTAACTATGGCTACACCTTC. The chain couples TRBV7-9 to TRBJ1-2; D gene ambiguous. The CDR3 runs to 13 residues. CDR1 is SEHNR, CDR2 FQNEAQ, per germline (reference sequence).